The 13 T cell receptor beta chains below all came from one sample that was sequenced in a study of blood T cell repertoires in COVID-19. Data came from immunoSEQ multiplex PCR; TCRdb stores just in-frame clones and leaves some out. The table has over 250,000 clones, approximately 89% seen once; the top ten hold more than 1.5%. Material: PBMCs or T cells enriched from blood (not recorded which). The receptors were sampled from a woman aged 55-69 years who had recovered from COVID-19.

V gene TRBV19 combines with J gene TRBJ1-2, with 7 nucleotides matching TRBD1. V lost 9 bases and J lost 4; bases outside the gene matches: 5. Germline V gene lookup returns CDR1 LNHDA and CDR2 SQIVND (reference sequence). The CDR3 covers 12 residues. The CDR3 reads CASSDRLYGYTF. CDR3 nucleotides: TGTGCCAGCTCGGACAGGCTCTATGGCTACACCTTC.

In DNA, the CDR3 is TGTGCCAGCAGCTCGTACCGGGACAGGGAGCTAGTGCCCCAGCATTTT. This encodes CASSSYRDRELVPQHF. V is TRBV7-9 and J is TRBJ1-5, with 9 bases matching TRBD1. Germline loops: CDR1 SEHNR, CDR2 FQNEAQ (reference sequence). V was clipped by 4 bases and J by 9 bases; unmatched bases: 13. CDR3 length: 16 amino acids.

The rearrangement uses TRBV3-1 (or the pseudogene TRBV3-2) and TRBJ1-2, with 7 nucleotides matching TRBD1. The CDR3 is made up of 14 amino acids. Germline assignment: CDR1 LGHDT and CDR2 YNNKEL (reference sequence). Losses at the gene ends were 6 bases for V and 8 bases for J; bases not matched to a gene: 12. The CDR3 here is CASSPRQGRYGYTF. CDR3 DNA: TGTGCCAGCAGTCCCCGACAGGGCCGTTACGGCTACACCTTC.

CDR3 in amino acids: CASSSGGTNTEAFF. The CDR3, as DNA: TGCGCCAGCAGTTCGGGGGGTACGAACACTGAAGCTTTCTTT. This chain uses TRBV5-1 with TRBJ1-1, with a possible D match to TRBD1 (5 bases). Trimming took 5 bases from V and 1 from J, leaving 12 bases between them. The germline gives CDR1 SGHRS, CDR2 YFSETQ. CDR3 length: 14 amino acids.

The CDR3 sequence is CASSSTQLAGVQDEQFF. The CDR3 bases are TGTGCCAGCAGCTCCACCCAACTAGCGGGAGTTCAGGATGAGCAGTTCTTC. The V and J genes are TRBV7-9 and TRBJ2-1; TRBD2 agrees at 11 bases. Germline V gene data show CDR1 as SEHNR and CDR2 as FQNEAQ (reference sequence). This CDR3 has 17 amino acids. V dropped 4 bases and J dropped 8; count of bases not matched to a gene: 13.

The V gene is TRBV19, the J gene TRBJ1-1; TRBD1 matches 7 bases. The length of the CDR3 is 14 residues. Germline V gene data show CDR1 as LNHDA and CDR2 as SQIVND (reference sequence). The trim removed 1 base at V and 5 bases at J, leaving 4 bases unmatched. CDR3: CASSIGQGGTEAFF. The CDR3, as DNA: TGTGCCAGTAGTATAGGGCAGGGGGGTACTGAAGCTTTCTTT.

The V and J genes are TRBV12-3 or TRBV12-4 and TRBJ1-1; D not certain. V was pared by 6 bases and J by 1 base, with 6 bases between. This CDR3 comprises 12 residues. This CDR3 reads CASRTGNTEAFF. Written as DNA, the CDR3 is TGTGCCAGCAGGACGGGGAACACTGAAGCTTTCTTT.

CDR3 sequence: CASSPRGGEGFTGELFF. The CDR3 DNA is TGTGCCAGCAGCCCGCGAGGCGGGGAGGGGTTCACCGGGGAGCTGTTTTTT. The chain is built from TRBV7-9 and TRBJ2-2; TRBD2 matches 7 bases. Germline CDR1 is SEHNR and CDR2 is FQNEAQ (reference sequence). After removal of 5 bases from V and 4 bases from J, the junction contained 13 bases not matched to a gene. The length of the CDR3 is 17 residues.

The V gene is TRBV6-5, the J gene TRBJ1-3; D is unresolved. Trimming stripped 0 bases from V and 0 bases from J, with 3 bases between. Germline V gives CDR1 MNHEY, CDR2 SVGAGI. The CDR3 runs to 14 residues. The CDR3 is CASSYSNSGNTIYF. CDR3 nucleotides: TGTGCCAGCAGTTACTCTAACTCTGGAAACACCATATATTTT.

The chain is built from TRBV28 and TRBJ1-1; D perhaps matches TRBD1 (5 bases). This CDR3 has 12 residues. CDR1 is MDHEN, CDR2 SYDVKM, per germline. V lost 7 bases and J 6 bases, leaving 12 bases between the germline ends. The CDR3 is CASIGGIPEAFF. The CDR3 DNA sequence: TGTGCCAGCATTGGGGGGATCCCTGAAGCTTTCTTT.

DNA for the CDR3: TGTGCCAGCAGCTCGAACGGCGGCTATGGCTACACCTTC. Encoded protein: CASSSNGGYGYTF. The V gene is TRBV12-3 or TRBV12-4, the J gene TRBJ1-2; D not resolved. The CDR3 has 13 amino acids. With 6 bases removed from V and 4 bases from J, the gap between germline ends came to 12 bases.

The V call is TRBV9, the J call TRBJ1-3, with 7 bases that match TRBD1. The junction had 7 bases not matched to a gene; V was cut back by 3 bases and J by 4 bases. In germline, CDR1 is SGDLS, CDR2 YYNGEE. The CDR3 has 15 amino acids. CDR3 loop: CASSATGTVGNTIYF. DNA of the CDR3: TGTGCCAGCAGCGCTACCGGGACAGTGGGAAACACCATATATTTT.

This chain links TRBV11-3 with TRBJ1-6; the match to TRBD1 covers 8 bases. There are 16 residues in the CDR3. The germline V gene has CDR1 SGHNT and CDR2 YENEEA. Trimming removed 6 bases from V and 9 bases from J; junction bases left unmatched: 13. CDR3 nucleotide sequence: TGTGCCAGCAGAAAGACAGGGGACGTGGGGGTTTCACCCCTCCACTTT. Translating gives CASRKTGDVGVSPLHF.